The 22 T cell receptor beta chains given below trace back to one sample, sequenced in a study of radiation and T cells in renal cell carcinoma. Only in-frame clones appear in the TCRdb table, and some are missing; sequencing was by immunoSEQ multiplex PCR. The data contain 130,000 to 150,000 clones, around nine tenths of them singletons. This sample's time point: baseline pretreatment blood. Regarding treatment: 15 Gy SBRT to primary tumor, nephrectomy 4 weeks later. The material sequenced was blood, taken from a patient whose treatment included radiotherapy and nephrectomy. The receptors were gathered from a woman aged 50 to 60 with renal cell carcinoma.

The chain has TRBV15 and TRBJ2-3; 11 bases agree with TRBD2. With 2 bases clipped from V and 5 bases from J, the junction kept 9 bases outside the gene matches. The CDR3 is 17 residues long. CDR1 is LNHNV, CDR2 YYDKDF, per germline (reference sequence). Here the CDR3 reads CATSRYSGGALGDTQYF. The CDR3 nucleotides read TGTGCCACCAGCAGATATAGCGGGGGGGCCTTGGGAGATACGCAGTATTTT. Full variable domain (remainder filled in from reference TRBV15 and TRBJ2-3): DAMVIQNPRYQVTQFGKPVTLSCSQTLNHNVMYWYQQKSSQAPKLLFHYYDKDFNNEADTPDNFQSRRPNTSFCFLDIRSPGLGDTAMYLCATSRYSGGALGDTQYFGPGTRLTVL.

The chain has TRBV18 and TRBJ2-7; D may correspond to TRBD1 or TRBD2 (5 bases each). Per germline, CDR1 KGHSH and CDR2 LQKENI. CDR3 size: 16 residues. With 3 bases removed from V and 2 bases from J, the gap between germline ends came to 17 bases. The CDR3 DNA reads TGTGCCAGCTCACCGTCGATCGGGCAGGGAGCCTACGAGCAGTACTTC. Residues: CASSPSIGQGAYEQYF.

The chain combines TRBV6-5 with TRBJ2-7, with 8 bases aligning to TRBD2. This CDR3 comprises 15 residues. V shed 8 bases and J 4 bases; nucleotides not matched to a gene: 13. Per the germline V gene, CDR1 is MNHEY and CDR2 is SVGAGI. CDR3 sequence (DNA): TGTGCCAGCTCGGAGGCGGGGGGCTTTCTTTACGAGCAGTACTTC. Translated, it gives CASSEAGGFLYEQYF.

V gene TRBV29-1 combines with J gene TRBJ1-5, with D hard to call. V gave up 4 bases and J gave up 6 bases, with 19 bases separating them. The germline V gene has CDR1 SQVTM and CDR2 ANQGSEA. The CDR3 runs to 15 residues. CDR3 residues: CSVVEGGSVGQPQHF. In DNA form, the CDR3 reads TGCAGCGTTGTGGAGGGCGGAAGTGTGGGTCAGCCCCAGCATTTT.

This chain uses TRBV5-1 with TRBJ2-7; D possibly corresponds to TRBD1 (6 bases). Trimming took off 1 base at V and 0 bases at J, with 8 bases between the two ends. The CDR3 is 14 amino acids. CDR1 and CDR2 from the germline V gene are SGHRS and YFSETQ. The CDR3 sequence: CASSLQGSSYEQYF. Here the CDR3 DNA reads TGCGCCAGCAGCTTGCAGGGGAGCTCCTACGAGCAGTACTTC. Variable domain in full (rest from reference TRBV5-1 and TRBJ2-7): KAGVTQTPRYLIKTRGQQVTLSCSPISGHRSVSWYQQTPGQGLQFLFEYFSETQRNKGNFPGRFSGRQFSNSRSEMNVSTLELGDSALYLCASSLQGSSYEQYFGPGTRLTVT.

The gene calls are TRBV12-5 and TRBJ2-7; D is unresolved. Germline V gene lookup returns CDR1 LGHNT and CDR2 FRNRAP. The V gene lost 0 bases and the J gene lost 5 bases, with 8 bases spanning the gap. CDR3 length: 13 amino acids. CDR3 in DNA: TGTGCTAGTGGTTTGGTCGCCAGAGACGAGCAGTACTTC. This translates into CASGLVARDEQYF.

Turning to this clone: Other DNA sequences within the sample encode an identical CDR3. The genes are TRBV7-9 and TRBJ2-2, with D hard to call. CDR3 length: 12 residues. V was shortened by 6 bases and J by 2 bases, with 4 bases between the two germline ends. Germline V lookup: CDR1 SEHNR, CDR2 FQNEAQ (reference sequence). The CDR3 loop reads CASSLNTGELFF. The CDR3 DNA reads TGTGCCAGCAGTCTTAACACCGGGGAGCTGTTTTTT.

This chain connects TRBV29-1 to TRBJ2-1; D remains unclear. The germline V and J ends were trimmed by 1 base and 0 bases, with 7 bases remaining between them. Per the germline V gene, CDR1 is SQVTM and CDR2 is ANQGSEA. The CDR3 covers 14 residues. The CDR3 DNA reads TGCAGCGTTGAAGGCGGAAACTCCTACAATGAGCAGTTCTTC. It yields the protein CSVEGGNSYNEQFF.

The chain uses TRBV9 and TRBJ1-1; D is unresolved. The CDR3 spans 14 residues. Germline V gene data show CDR1 as SGDLS and CDR2 as YYNGEE. Trimming shortened V by 2 bases and J by 4 bases, and 12 bases separated the two germline ends. The CDR3 nucleotides read TGTGCCAGCAGCGTCGACCCTGCGGGCACTGAAGCTTTCTTT. Translating it yields CASSVDPAGTEAFF.

The V gene is TRBV2, the J gene TRBJ1-2; D unclear. Germline lookup yields CDR1 SNHLY and CDR2 FYNNEI. There are 12 residues in the CDR3. Trimming stripped 6 bases from V and 6 bases from J, with 11 bases between. The CDR3 loop reads CASRRTADGYTF. The CDR3 DNA follows: TGTGCCAGCAGGAGGACGGCGGATGGCTACACCTTC.

This clone occurred a few times. The CDR3 nucleotides read TGTGCCTGGAGAATGAAGGGAAACACTGAAGCTTTCTTT. Translated: CAWRMKGNTEAFF. The J gene is TRBJ1-1, the V gene TRBV30, with D unresolved. The germline CDR1 and CDR2 sequences are GTSNPN and SVGIG (reference sequence). The CDR3 is made up of 13 amino acids. V lost 3 bases and J lost 2, with 10 bases in between.

As concerns this clone: This sample includes further DNA sequences coding for the same CDR3. The rearrangement joins TRBV7-2 to TRBJ2-7, with unresolved D. Trimming stripped 1 base from V and 3 bases from J, with 7 bases between. CDR3 length: 13 residues. Germline CDR1 is SGHTA and CDR2 is FQGNSA. CDR3 amino acids: CASSLGRDYEQYF. DNA for the CDR3: TGTGCCAGCAGCTTAGGTAGAGACTACGAGCAGTACTTC.

This clone appeared a single time. The CDR3 coding sequence is TGTGCCAGTAGTATCGGCGGGGGGATAACAGGCGGGGAGCTGTTTTTT. Its translation is CASSIGGGITGGELFF. V gene TRBV19 combines with J gene TRBJ2-2, with 8 bases fitting TRBD2. Germline assignment: CDR1 LNHDA and CDR2 SQIVND (reference sequence). J lost 7 bases, V lost 3 bases, and 10 bases had no gene match. The CDR3 covers 16 residues.

The J gene is TRBJ2-2, the V gene TRBV11-2; 9 bases match TRBD1. Germline loops: CDR1 SGHAT, CDR2 FQNNGV. CDR3 length: 14 residues. The J segment lost 4 bases and the V segment lost 7 bases, leaving 4 bases of the junction unmatched. CDR3 protein: CASMGTGLTGELFF. CDR3 in DNA: TGTGCCAGCATGGGGACAGGGCTCACCGGGGAGCTGTTTTTT.

V is TRBV6-1 and J is TRBJ1-4, with a weak D call TRBD1 (5 bases). Trimming left V 7 bases short and J 4 bases short, with 16 bases between. There are 15 residues in the CDR3. Germline V gene lookup returns CDR1 MNHNS and CDR2 SASEGT. CDR3 in amino acids: CASKAGGTVNEKLFF. The CDR3 coding sequence is TGTGCCAGCAAAGCGGGCGGGACGGTTAATGAAAAACTGTTTTTT.

The chain couples TRBV19 to TRBJ2-3, with 9 bases that match TRBD1. The junction had 6 bases not matched to a gene; V was cut back by 4 bases and J by 1 base. The CDR3 totals 16 residues. CDR1 is LNHDA and CDR2 is SQIVND in the germline V gene (reference sequence). The CDR3 loop is CASSRTGVRGTDTQYF. As DNA, the CDR3 is TGTGCCAGTAGTAGGACAGGGGTTCGGGGCACAGATACGCAGTATTTT.

This clone has ten or more counts. Compared with germline, one end of the junction differs, possibly owing to a read error. This chain uses TRBV2 with TRBJ2-3; D is possibly TRBD2 (7 bases). The CDR3 sequence is 13 residues long. CDR1 is SNHLY and CDR2 is FYNNEI in the germline V gene. DNA of the CDR3: TGTGCCGCGGGGGCAAGGGGGGCAGACACGCAGTATTTT. It specifies CAAGARGADTQYF.

V gene TRBV13 combines with J gene TRBJ1-2; TRBD1 aligns across 7 bases. Trimming cost V 3 bases and J 7 bases; bases outside gene matches: 5. Germline CDR1 and CDR2: PRHDT and FYEKMQ (reference sequence). The CDR3 has 13 residues. Written as DNA, the CDR3 is TGTGCCAGCAGCTTGAGAGGGGGCGGTGGCTACACCTTC. It yields the protein CASSLRGGGGYTF.

The chain joins TRBV20-1 to TRBJ1-2; D gene unclear. From germline, CDR1 is DFQATT and CDR2 SNEGSKA (reference sequence). V was pared by 5 bases and J by 4 bases, with 2 bases between. The CDR3 has 9 residues. This chain's CDR3 is CSASYGYTF. CDR3 DNA sequence: TGCAGTGCTTCCTATGGCTACACCTTC.

The chain recombines TRBV2 with TRBJ1-1; maybe TRBD1 (5 bases). The CDR3 runs 14 residues. From germline, CDR1 is SNHLY and CDR2 FYNNEI. The germline V and J ends were trimmed by 6 bases and 0 bases, with 11 bases remaining between them. As DNA, the CDR3 is TGTGCCAGCAGGGTAGGGACGGTGAACACTGAAGCTTTCTTT. Its translation is CASRVGTVNTEAFF.

V and J are TRBV5-1 and TRBJ1-6, with D unclear. The V end lost 0 bases, the J end lost 10 bases, and 11 bases lay between the germline ends. Germline V gives CDR1 SGHRS, CDR2 YFSETQ. The CDR3 is 14 amino acids. The chain's CDR3 is CASSLEGFASPLHF. The CDR3 DNA reads TGCGCCAGCAGCTTGGAGGGATTTGCGTCACCCCTCCACTTT.

The CDR3 region is CASSPSTDKEQYF. CDR3 DNA: TGTGCCAGCAGCCCCTCTACAGACAAGGAGCAGTACTTC. The genes are TRBV11-1 and TRBJ2-7; D gene ambiguous. The CDR3 totals 13 residues. Trimming took off 5 bases at V and 7 bases at J, with 15 bases between the two ends. Germline-derived CDR1 and CDR2 are SGHAT and FQDESV (reference sequence).